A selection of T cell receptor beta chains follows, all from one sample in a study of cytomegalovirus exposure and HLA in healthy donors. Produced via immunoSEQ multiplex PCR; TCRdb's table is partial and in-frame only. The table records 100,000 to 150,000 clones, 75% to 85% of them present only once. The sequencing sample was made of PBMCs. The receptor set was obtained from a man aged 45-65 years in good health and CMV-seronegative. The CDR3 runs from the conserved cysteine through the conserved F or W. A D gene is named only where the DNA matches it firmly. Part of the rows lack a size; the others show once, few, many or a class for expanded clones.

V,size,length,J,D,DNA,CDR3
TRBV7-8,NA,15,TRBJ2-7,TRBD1,TGTGCCAGCAGCCTATTCGGGACAGGGGCCTACGAGCAGTACTTC,CASSLFGTGAYEQYF
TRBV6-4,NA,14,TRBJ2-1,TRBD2,TGTGCCAGCAGTGACCTAGCGGGGGTCAATGAGCAGTTCTTC,CASSDLAGVNEQFF
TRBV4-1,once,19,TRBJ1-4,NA,TGCGCCAGCAGCCAAGACGGGCTGATCGAGGGGGAAACTAATGAAAAACTGTTTTTT,CASSQDGLIEGETNEKLFF
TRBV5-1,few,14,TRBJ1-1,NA,TGCGCCAGCAGCGGGGAGGGACTGAACACTGAAGCTTTCTTT,CASSGEGLNTEAFF
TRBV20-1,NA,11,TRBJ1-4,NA,TGCAGTGCTAGCGTCGGTGAAAAACTGTTTTTT,CSASVGEKLFF
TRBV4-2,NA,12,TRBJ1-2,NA,TGTGCCAGCAGCCAAAGGGGGTATGGCTACACCTTC,CASSQRGYGYTF
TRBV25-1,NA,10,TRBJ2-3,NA,TGTGCCAGCAGTGCTGATACGCAGTATTTT,CASSADTQYF
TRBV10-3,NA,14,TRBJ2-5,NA,TGTGCCATCAGTGAGTCGTCGAGACAAGGGACCCAGTACTTC,CAISESSRQGTQYF
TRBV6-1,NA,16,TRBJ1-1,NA,TGTGCCAGCAGTGACCGAACTCGAATGATGAACACTGAAGCTTTCTTT,CASSDRTRMMNTEAFF
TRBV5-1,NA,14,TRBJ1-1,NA,TGCGCCAGCAGCATCGGGGGAACGAACACTGAAGCTTTCTTT,CASSIGGTNTEAFF
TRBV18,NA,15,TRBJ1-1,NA,TGTGCCAGCTCACCCGAAGCAGGGCTGAACACTGAAGCTTTCTTT,CASSPEAGLNTEAFF
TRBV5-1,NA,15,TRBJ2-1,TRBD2,TGCGCCAGCAGCCCACGACCGGGACTAGCGAGCGAGCAGTTCTTC,CASSPRPGLASEQFF
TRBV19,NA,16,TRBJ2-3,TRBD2,TGTGCCAGTAGACCAAGCCTAGCGGGGTACACAGATACGCAGTATTTT,CASRPSLAGYTDTQYF
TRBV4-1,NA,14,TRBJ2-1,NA,TGCGCCAGCAGCCAAGACAGGGGCCGCGGCGAGCAGTTCTTC,CASSQDRGRGEQFF
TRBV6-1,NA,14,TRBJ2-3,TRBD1,TGTGCCAGCAAGGTGGACAGGGGGTCGGATACGCAGTATTTT,CASKVDRGSDTQYF
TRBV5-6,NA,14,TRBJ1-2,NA,TGTGCCAGCAGCTTGTGGCCCGGGGAGGGTGGCTACACCTTC,CASSLWPGEGGYTF
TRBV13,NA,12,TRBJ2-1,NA,TGTGCCAGCAGGGGGGGGGCGGGTGAGCAGTTCTTC,CASRGGAGEQFF
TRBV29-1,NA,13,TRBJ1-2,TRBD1,TGCAGCGTTGAAGCGCGACAGGGATTTGGCTACACCTTC,CSVEARQGFGYTF
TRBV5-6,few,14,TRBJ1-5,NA,TGTGCCAGCAGCCTCAGGGGTCGCAATCAGCCCCAGCATTTT,CASSLRGRNQPQHF
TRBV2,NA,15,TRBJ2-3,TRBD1,TGTGCCAGCAGTGGGGACAGGGCTAGCACAGATACGCAGTATTTT,CASSGDRASTDTQYF
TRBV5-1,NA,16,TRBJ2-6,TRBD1,TGCGCCAGTCGTGGGACAGGTACCTCTGGGGCCAACGTCCTGACTTTC,CASRGTGTSGANVLTF
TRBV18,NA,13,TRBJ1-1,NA,TGTGCCAGCTCACCATCCACGGGAACTGAAGCTTTCTTT,CASSPSTGTEAFF
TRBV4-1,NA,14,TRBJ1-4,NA,TGCGCCAGCAGCCTTAGTCCAGGGGATGAAAAACTGTTTTTT,CASSLSPGDEKLFF
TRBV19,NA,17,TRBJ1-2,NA,TGTGCCAGCCGGGATTATCACAGGGATACCTACGGCTATGGCTACACCTTC,CASRDYHRDTYGYGYTF
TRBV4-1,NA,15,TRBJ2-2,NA,TGCGCCAGCAGCCAACCGGCACAGGACACCGGGGAGCTGTTTTTT,CASSQPAQDTGELFF
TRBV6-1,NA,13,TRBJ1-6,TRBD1,TGTGCCAGCAGGACAGGGGCTACGACACCCCTCCACTTT,CASRTGATTPLHF
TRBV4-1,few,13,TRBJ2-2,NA,TGCGCCAGCAGTAGCAGCTACACCGGGGAGCTGTTTTTT,CASSSSYTGELFF
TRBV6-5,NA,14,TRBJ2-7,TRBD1,TGTGCCAGCAGTTTCGACAGGGGTCCTTACGAGCAGTACTTC,CASSFDRGPYEQYF
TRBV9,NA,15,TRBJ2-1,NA,TGTGCCAGCAGCGTAGTAGGGGTTGCGTACAATGAGCAGTTCTTC,CASSVVGVAYNEQFF
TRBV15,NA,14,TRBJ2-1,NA,TGTGCCACCAGCGGACGGGGATCCTACAATGAGCAGTTCTTC,CATSGRGSYNEQFF
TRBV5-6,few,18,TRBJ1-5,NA,TGTGCCAGCAGCCCCTGGACGTGGGGTGGCGGGGTCAATCAGCCCCAGCATTTT,CASSPWTWGGGVNQPQHF
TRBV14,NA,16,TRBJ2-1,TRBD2,TGTGCCAGCAGGCCATTACTAGCGGGGGTCGACAATGAGCAGTTCTTC,CASRPLLAGVDNEQFF
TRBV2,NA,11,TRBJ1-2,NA,TGTGCCAGCAACAACAGATATGGCTACACCTTC,CASNNRYGYTF
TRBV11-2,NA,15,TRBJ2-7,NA,TGTGCCAGCAGCTTACGCAGGACAGATCAATCCGAGCAGTACTTC,CASSLRRTDQSEQYF
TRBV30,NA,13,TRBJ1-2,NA,TGTGCCTGGAGTCTTAATGCAGGCTATGGCTACACCTTC,CAWSLNAGYGYTF
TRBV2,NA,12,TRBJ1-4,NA,TGTGCCAGCAGTGAGACGGGCGGGCGACTGTTTTTT,CASSETGGRLFF
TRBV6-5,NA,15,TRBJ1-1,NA,TGTGCCAGCAGTTACTCGATACAGGGGAACACTGAAGCTTTCTTT,CASSYSIQGNTEAFF
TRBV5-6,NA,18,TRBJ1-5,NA,TGTGCCAGCAGCTCCCGGGACTCAGGGCGGTTTAGCAATCAGCCCCAGCATTTT,CASSSRDSGRFSNQPQHF
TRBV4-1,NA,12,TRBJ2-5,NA,TGCGCCAGCAGCCAAGATCTGGAGACCCAGTACTTC,CASSQDLETQYF
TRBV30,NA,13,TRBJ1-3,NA,TGTGCTCTAGGAGGGATCTCTGGAAACACCATATATTTT,CALGGISGNTIYF
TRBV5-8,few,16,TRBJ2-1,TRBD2,TGTGCCAGCAGCGCTTGGACTAGCGGATCCTACAATGAGCAGTTCTTC,CASSAWTSGSYNEQFF